Listed below are T cell receptor beta chains from one sample, sequenced in a study of shared clonotypes between healthy human individuals. The protocol was immunoSEQ multiplex PCR, while the TCRdb copy is restricted to in-frame clones and leaves out a portion. Of about 490,000 clones detected, approximately 79% appear once; the ten largest clones hold less than 15%. Sequenced material: PBMCs. Every receptor here comes from a woman in her thirties or forties in good health. Some clones in this sample may be carry-over from other donors' samples. The CDR3 runs from the conserved cysteine through the conserved F or W. A D gene is named only where the DNA matches it firmly. Expanded clones are given a class, and other clones once, few, many or no size at all.

>.|.|TRBV5-1|TRBJ2-2
CASSLGTREPRDSGRGWWTGELFF
TGCGCCAGCAGCTTGGGGACTCGTGAACCCAGGGACTCAGGTCGGGGTTGGTGGACCGGGGAGCTGTTTTTT
>.|once|TRBV28|TRBJ1-2
CASRPGQFYGYTF
TGTGCCAGCAGACCCGGACAGTTCTATGGCTACACCTTC
>TRBD1|few|TRBV4-2|TRBJ1-2
CASSQDPTGANYGYTF
TGTGCCAGCAGCCAAGATCCTACAGGGGCTAACTATGGCTACACCTTC
>.|.|TRBV19|TRBJ1-1
CASSVWNTEAFF
TGTGCCAGTAGTGTTTGGAACACTGAAGCTTTCTTT
>TRBD2|.|TRBV9|TRBJ2-1
CASSVLSGSSYNEQFF
TGTGCCAGCAGCGTACTTAGCGGGAGCTCCTACAATGAGCAGTTCTTC
>.|few|TRBV5-1|TRBJ2-3
CASSSLDAYTDTQYF
TGCGCCAGCAGCTCCCTGGACGCCTACACAGATACGCAGTATTTT
>.|.|TRBV15|TRBJ2-5
CATSRDRQETQYF
TGTGCCACCAGCAGAGATCGCCAAGAGACCCAGTACTTC
>TRBD1|.|TRBV7-2|TRBJ1-1
CASTSPDRGNTEAFF
TGTGCCAGCACCTCCCCTGACAGGGGCAACACTGAAGCTTTCTTT
>TRBD2|few|TRBV5-8|TRBJ2-1
CASSLRLAEYNEQFF
TGTGCCAGCAGCTTGAGACTAGCAGAATACAATGAGCAGTTCTTC
>.|.|TRBV28|TRBJ1-5
CASSLARTYYSNQPQHF
TGTGCCAGCAGTTTGGCCAGGACCTACTATAGCAATCAGCCCCAGCATTTT
>.|.|TRBV18|TRBJ2-5
CASSPPGETQYF
TGTGCCAGCTCACCACCAGGGGAGACCCAGTACTTC
>TRBD2|few|TRBV30|TRBJ2-1
CASNQMGLALLASEQFF
TGTGCCTCTAACCAAATGGGACTAGCCCTACTCGCCTCCGAGCAGTTCTTC
>.|.|TRBV6-5|TRBJ1-1
CASSYQVNTEAFF
TGTGCCAGCAGTTACCAGGTTAACACTGAAGCTTTCTTT
>.|.|TRBV19|TRBJ1-5
CASSTSTLPILHF
TGTGCCAGTAGTACCTCCACACTGCCCATCCTTCATTTT
>.|.|TRBV6-1|TRBJ2-3
CASRGERTDTQYF
TGTGCCAGCAGGGGGGAACGCACAGATACGCAGTATTTT
>.|.|TRBV19|TRBJ1-3
CASSSGAAHSGNTIYF
TGTGCCAGTAGTAGCGGGGCAGCACACTCTGGAAACACCATATATTTT
>TRBD1|.|TRBV9|TRBJ2-2
CASSVADRGWAGELFF
TGTGCCAGCAGCGTAGCGGACAGGGGGTGGGCCGGGGAGCTGTTTTTT
>TRBD2|.|TRBV28|TRBJ2-7
CASSRRIQSGRAYEQYF
TGTGCCAGCAGTAGACGTATCCAAAGCGGGAGGGCCTACGAGCAGTACTTC
>.|.|TRBV27|TRBJ2-4
CASSLLGGGENIQYF
TGTGCCAGCAGTCTTTTGGGTGGCGGAGAAAACATTCAGTACTTC
>.|.|TRBV30|TRBJ2-1
CAWIGDGGRLGWNEQFF
TGTGCCTGGATAGGCGACGGGGGGCGCCTAGGGTGGAATGAGCAGTTCTTC
>TRBD1|few|TRBV7-9|TRBJ2-3
CASSLVKGARDTQYF
TGTGCCAGCAGCTTAGTGAAGGGGGCACGGGATACGCAGTATTTT
>.|.|TRBV10-1|TRBJ2-3
CASSAIQASTDTQYF
TGCGCCAGCAGTGCGATACAAGCAAGCACAGATACGCAGTATTTT
>.|.|TRBV30|TRBJ1-4
CAWSVRGLKSNEKLFF
TGTGCCTGGAGTGTACGGGGTTTGAAAAGTAATGAAAAACTGTTTTTT
>TRBD1|.|TRBV10-3|TRBJ2-1
CAASGQAYNEQFF
TGTGCCGCCTCGGGACAGGCCTACAATGAGCAGTTCTTC
>.|.|TRBV2|TRBJ1-1
CASSSNGNTEAFF
TGTGCCAGCAGTTCCAACGGTAACACTGAAGCTTTCTTT
>.|.|TRBV4-1|TRBJ1-4
CASSQVELNEKLLF
TGCGCCAGCAGCCAAGTGGAGCTAAATGAAAAACTGCTTTTT
>.|.|TRBV6-1|TRBJ1-1
CASMRLWSNTEAFF
TGTGCCAGCATGAGGTTGTGGTCGAACACTGAAGCTTTCTTT
>TRBD2|.|TRBV7-8|TRBJ2-1
CASSLRKIAGTEQFF
TGTGCCAGCAGCTTACGCAAAATAGCGGGAACTGAGCAGTTCTTC
>.|.|TRBV4-1|TRBJ2-1
CASSQGRGGGNEQFF
TGCGCCAGCAGCCAGGGCAGGGGAGGTGGCAATGAGCAGTTCTTC
>TRBD2|.|TRBV28|TRBJ2-3
CASSPSGRGTDTQYF
TGTGCCAGCAGCCCTAGCGGGAGGGGGACAGATACGCAGTATTTT
>.|.|TRBV2|TRBJ2-2
CATQGTGELFF
TGTGCCACACAGGGAACCGGGGAGCTGTTTTTT
>TRBD1|.|TRBV5-6|TRBJ2-1
CASSLIYRGASYYNEQFF
TGTGCCAGCAGCTTGATATACAGGGGGGCCTCTTACTACAATGAGCAGTTCTTC
>TRBD2|.|TRBV6-1|TRBJ2-7
CASSELAGAYEQYF
TGTGCCAGCAGTGAACTAGCGGGAGCGTACGAGCAGTACTTC
>.|.|TRBV6-1|TRBJ2-7
CASSYNLEQYF
TGTGCCAGCAGTTACAATCTCGAGCAGTACTTC
>.|.|TRBV14|TRBJ1-1
CASSHTQTGSAEAFF
TGTGCCAGCAGCCACACCCAAACAGGTAGCGCTGAAGCTTTCTTT
>TRBD2|.|TRBV4-1|TRBJ2-5
CASSQEWTSGGPQETQYF
TGCGCCAGCAGCCAAGAGTGGACTAGCGGGGGGCCCCAAGAGACCCAGTACTTC
>TRBD2|.|TRBV4-1|TRBJ2-1
CASSHPSGAGGHNEQFF
TGCGCCAGCAGCCACCCCTCGGGAGCGGGAGGGCACAATGAGCAGTTCTTC
>.|.|TRBV5-1|TRBJ1-1
CASSLEFRTEAFF
TGCGCCAGCAGCTTGGAGTTCAGGACTGAAGCTTTCTTT
>.|once|TRBV5-1|TRBJ2-1
CASQLGRGVSYNEQFF
TGCGCCAGCCAGCTTGGGAGAGGAGTCTCCTACAATGAGCAGTTCTTC
>.|.|TRBV19|TRBJ1-5
CASSIDAAGDGQPQHF
TGTGCCAGTAGTATAGATGCGGCAGGGGATGGTCAGCCCCAGCATTTT
>.|.|TRBV27|TRBJ2-5
CASSRGTFETQYF
TGTGCCAGCAGCCGAGGGACTTTCGAGACCCAGTACTTC
>.|.|TRBV19|TRBJ1-5
CASTNGKASSNQPQHF
TGTGCCAGTACTAACGGGAAGGCATCTAGCAATCAGCCCCAGCATTTT
>TRBD2|.|TRBV5-8|TRBJ2-1
CASSPTSGRYNEQFF
TGTGCCAGCAGCCCGACTAGCGGGAGGTACAATGAGCAGTTCTTC
>.|.|TRBV29-1|TRBJ2-3
CSVTRDFYTDTQYF
TGCAGCGTAACTAGGGACTTCTACACAGATACGCAGTATTTT
>TRBD1|.|TRBV7-2|TRBJ2-3
CASSRRTGQADTQYF
TGTGCCAGCAGCCGGCGGACAGGGCAGGCCGATACGCAGTATTTT
>TRBD2|.|TRBV4-3|TRBJ2-6
CASSQGTSGRSGANVLTF
TGCGCCAGCAGCCAGGGGACTAGCGGGAGATCTGGGGCCAACGTCCTGACTTTC
>TRBD2|once|TRBV12-5|TRBJ2-2
CASGLISGRAVGELFF
TGTGCTAGTGGTTTGATATCCGGGAGGGCCGTCGGGGAGCTGTTTTTT
>TRBD2|few|TRBV7-3|TRBJ2-1
CASSFQLAGANEQFF
TGTGCCAGCAGCTTCCAGCTAGCGGGAGCCAATGAGCAGTTCTTC
>TRBD2|.|TRBV2|TRBJ2-1
CASRRIAGSSYNEQFF
TGTGCCAGCAGGCGGATAGCGGGTAGCTCCTACAATGAGCAGTTCTTC
>TRBD1|.|TRBV7-2|TRBJ1-1
CASSRRQGVDTEAFF
TGTGCCAGCAGCCGGCGACAGGGGGTAGACACTGAAGCTTTCTTT